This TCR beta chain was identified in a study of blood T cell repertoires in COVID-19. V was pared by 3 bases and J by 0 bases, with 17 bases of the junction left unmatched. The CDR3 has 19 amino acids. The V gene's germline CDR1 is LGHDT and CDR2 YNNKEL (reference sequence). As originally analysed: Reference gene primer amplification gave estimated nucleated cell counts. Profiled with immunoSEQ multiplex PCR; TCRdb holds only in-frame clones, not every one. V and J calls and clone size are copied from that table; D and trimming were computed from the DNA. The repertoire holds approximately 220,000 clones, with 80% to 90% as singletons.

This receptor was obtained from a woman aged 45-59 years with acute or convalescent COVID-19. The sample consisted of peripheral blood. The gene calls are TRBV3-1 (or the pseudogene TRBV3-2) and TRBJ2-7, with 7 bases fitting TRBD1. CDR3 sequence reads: CASSHGPWTWGQSSYEQYF. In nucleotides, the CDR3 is TGTGCCAGCAGCCATGGGCCCTGGACGTGGGGACAGAGCTCCTACGAGCAGTACTTC.